This T cell receptor (beta chain) was observed in a study of blood T cell repertoires in COVID-19. As for the study in general: Italy, Spain and the United States were the sources of the convalescent and acute COVID-19 samples. T cells, B-cell-depleted T cells, or PBMCs supplied cDNA or gDNA.

Data came from immunoSEQ multiplex PCR; TCRdb stores just in-frame clones and leaves some out. The table includes under 550,000 clones, 85% to 90% detected once. From germline, CDR1 is MNHNS and CDR2 SASEGT. Trimming shortened V by 1 base and J by 0 bases, and 8 bases separated the two germline ends. This CDR3 is 15 amino acids long. During active infection, Seattle patients enrolled and were then monitored through disease. The receptor's source is a young man with COVID-19, enrolled during active disease. The specimen was peripheral blood. V usage is TRBV6-1 and J usage is TRBJ2-3; the D gene is possibly TRBD2 (6 bases). CDR3 sequence: CASSEGGDSTDTQYF. CDR3 DNA: TGTGCCAGCAGTGAAGGGGGGGATAGCACAGATACGCAGTATTTT.